A single sample is the source of the 12 T cell receptor beta chains below, sequenced in a study of blood T cell repertoires in COVID-19. The repertoire was sequenced with immunoSEQ multiplex PCR; TCRdb's copy has only in-frame clones and lacks some. This table holds around 230,000 clones, 80% to 90% found once. Sequencing was carried out using PBMCs or T cells enriched from blood (not recorded which). These receptors were collected from a woman aged 40-49 years with acute COVID-19.

This clone has a handful of counts. The V gene is TRBV30, the J gene TRBJ1-4, with unresolved D. The CDR3 runs 17 residues. CDR1 and CDR2 from the germline V gene are GTSNPN and SVGIG (reference sequence). V lost 0 bases to trimming and J lost 8 bases, with 22 bases between them. The CDR3 here is CAWSVPSGRGLREKLFF. CDR3 sequence (DNA): TGTGCCTGGAGTGTACCCTCGGGGAGAGGGTTAAGAGAAAAACTGTTTTTT.

This chain joins TRBV7-9 and TRBJ1-1, with 7 bases identical to TRBD1. V shed 4 bases and J 6 bases; nucleotides not matched to a gene: 11. Per the germline V gene, CDR1 is SEHNR and CDR2 is FQNEAQ (reference sequence). This CDR3 spans 15 amino acids. In DNA, the CDR3 is TGTGCCAGCAGCTCGCCAGCGACAGGGCTTGCTGAAGCTTTCTTT. Its translation is CASSSPATGLAEAFF.

This chain links TRBV19 with TRBJ1-2; D call uncertain. This CDR3 contains 15 residues. Trimming took off 3 bases at V and 7 bases at J, with 18 bases between the two ends. Germline V gene lookup returns CDR1 LNHDA and CDR2 SQIVND (reference sequence). The CDR3 loop is CASSIAGPVLTGYTF. The CDR3 region has the DNA TGTGCCAGTAGTATCGCGGGCCCCGTCCTTACTGGCTACACCTTC.

The genes are TRBV5-6 and TRBJ2-3; TRBD2 matches at 12 bases. The V segment lost 4 bases and the J segment 2 bases; nucleotides outside the gene matches: 5. CDR1 is SGHDT, CDR2 YYEEEE, per germline. CDR3 length: 16 residues. CDR3 amino acids: CASSPGLAGTTDTQYF. CDR3 nucleotide sequence: TGTGCCAGCAGCCCCGGACTAGCGGGGACCACAGATACGCAGTATTTT.

The genes are TRBV19 and TRBJ1-5; weak D call: TRBD1 (6 bases). Germline loops: CDR1 LNHDA, CDR2 SQIVND (reference sequence). V was shortened by 6 bases and J by 3 bases, with 24 bases between the two germline ends. The CDR3 is 18 residues long. The CDR3 DNA follows: TGTGCCAGTAGCCACAGCCCGAGAGACACAGGGTTCAATCAGCCCCAGCATTTT. It translates to CASSHSPRDTGFNQPQHF.

The chain uses TRBV27 and TRBJ1-5; D perhaps matches TRBD1 (6 bases). There are 16 residues in the CDR3. The ends were cut back, 6 bases at V and 4 bases at J, with 19 bases in the middle. CDR1 is MNHEY, CDR2 SMNVEV, per germline (reference sequence). CDR3 in amino acids: CASSPSEGHLNQPQHF. CDR3 sequence (DNA): TGTGCCAGCAGCCCTTCCGAGGGACATCTTAATCAGCCCCAGCATTTT.

This rearrangement joins TRBV3-1 (or the pseudogene TRBV3-2) to TRBJ1-2; D may be TRBD1 (6 bases). CDR1 and CDR2 (germline): LGHDT, YNNKEL (reference sequence). The CDR3 consists of 15 residues. The V gene lost 1 base and the J gene lost 8 bases, with 17 bases spanning the gap. The CDR3: CASSQGGSRGVGYTF. CDR3 nucleotide sequence: TGTGCCAGCAGCCAAGGCGGGTCCAGGGGAGTCGGCTACACCTTC.

CDR3 DNA: TGCGCCAGCAGTCCCTCCGAACAGGGGTTTGAGACCCAGTACTTC. Amino acid sequence: CASSPSEQGFETQYF. The chain combines TRBV4-3 with TRBJ2-5; 7 bases agree with TRBD1. The ends lost 6 bases at V and 5 bases at J; junction bases unmatched: 12. The CDR3 extends over 15 amino acids. Germline lookup yields CDR1 LGHNA and CDR2 YSLEER.

The chain recombines TRBV6-5 with TRBJ1-1; 8 bases align to TRBD1. Germline lookup yields CDR1 MNHEY and CDR2 SVGAGI. CDR3 length: 15 residues. Germline trimming cut 7 bases from V and 1 base from J; bases unmatched to any gene: 8. In DNA, the CDR3 is TGTGCCAGCACCAGAAGGACAGGGAAGAACACTGAAGCTTTCTTT. Its protein is CASTRRTGKNTEAFF.

The rearrangement joins TRBV15 to TRBJ1-1; D gene uncertain. The V gene lost 1 base and the J gene lost 0 bases, with 9 bases spanning the gap. Germline CDR1 LNHNV, CDR2 YYDKDF (reference sequence). This CDR3 region has 15 residues. The CDR3, as DNA: TGTGCCACCAGCAGAGGGCGGGGAATGAACACTGAAGCTTTCTTT. Protein: CATSRGRGMNTEAFF.

V usage is TRBV6-5 and J usage is TRBJ2-7; the match to TRBD2 covers 13 bases. There are 15 residues in the CDR3. The trim removed 6 bases at V and 3 bases at J, leaving 5 bases unmatched. The germline V gene has CDR1 MNHEY and CDR2 SVGAGI. CDR3 nucleotide sequence: TGTGCCAGCAGACACCGACTAGCGGGGGGCTACGAGCAGTACGTC. Protein product: CASRHRLAGGYEQYV.

The chain employs TRBV5-1 and TRBJ1-4, with D maybe TRBD1 (5 bases). This CDR3 has 14 amino acids. Germline values: CDR1 SGHRS, CDR2 YFSETQ. V was trimmed by 0 bases and J by 10 bases, leaving 13 bases between them. The CDR3 spells CASSLEGAAGKLFF. CDR3 DNA: TGCGCCAGCAGCTTGGAAGGGGCCGCCGGAAAACTGTTTTTT.